These 29 T cell receptor beta chains were all obtained from the same sample, sequenced in a study of T cell clonality in common variable immunodeficiency. TCRdb keeps only in-frame clones here, not all; method: immunoSEQ multiplex PCR. The sample holds about 45,000 clones, and no clone turns up only once. The source material was peripheral blood mononuclear cells. The receptors stem from a person aged 18 to 70 in good health.

This clone was observed many times. The CDR3 end lies 3 residues beyond the end of the read and is filled in from the germline J gene. This rearrangement joins TRBV18 to TRBJ1-1; D ambiguous. Germline V gene lookup returns CDR1 KGHSH and CDR2 LQKENI. The CDR3 has 11 amino acids. V shed 4 bases and J shed 5 bases, with 5 bases lying between them. The part of the CDR3 DNA that was read is TGTGCCAGCTCACAACAGACTGAA. This sequence encodes CASSQQTE. The whole CDR3 reads CASSQQTEAFF.

This clone was found many times. The CDR3 is cut off 3 residues early in the read; its end comes from the germline J gene. The rearrangement links TRBV28 to TRBJ1-2; tentative D call: TRBD1 (5 bases). CDR1 and CDR2 from the germline V gene are MDHEN and SYDVKM. The CDR3 is made up of 14 amino acids. V was cut by 3 bases and J by 4 bases, with 12 bases left in between. The CDR3 reads CASSFLTGVYGYTF. The CDR3 DNA, read in part, is TGTGCCAGCAGTTTTCTAACAGGAGTCTATGGC.

This clone was picked up many times. The read is 3 residues too short to cover the CDR3 end, so that end is filled in from the germline J gene. The rearrangement uses TRBV7-6 and TRBJ1-1; 11 bases map to TRBD1. This CDR3 is 17 amino acids long. Per germline, CDR1 SGHVS and CDR2 FNYEAQ. Trimming took 5 bases from V and 0 from J; bases not matched to a gene: 8. CDR3 protein: CASSLGQGGGLNTEAFF. Incomplete CDR3 DNA: TGTGCCAGCAGCCTGGGACAGGGGGGGGGATTGAACACTGAA.

This clone was detected many times. The CDR3 extends 3 residues past the end of the read, so its final part is completed from the germline J gene. This chain uses TRBV27 with TRBJ2-3, with 7 positions matching TRBD2. The CDR3 extends over 14 amino acids. J gave up 2 bases and V 6 bases, and 5 bases lay outside the gene matches. Germline CDR1 is MNHEY and CDR2 is SMNVEV (reference sequence). CDR3 DNA, as far as it was read: TGTGCCAGCAGACCCGGGACTACCACAGATACG. It is translated as CASRPGTTTDT. From start to end, the CDR3 is CASRPGTTTDTQYF.

The sample holds many counts of this clone. Incomplete CDR3 DNA: TGTGCCAGCAGGGGGGCGGGAGATACG. Protein: CASRGAGDT. The entire CDR3 sequence reads CASRGAGDTQYF. The rearrangement joins TRBV5-4 to TRBJ2-3; the D gene is possibly TRBD1 (6 bases). The read finishes 3 residues shy of the CDR3 end, and the germline J gene is used to complete it. Germline V lookup: CDR1 SGHNT, CDR2 YYREEE (reference sequence). CDR3 length: 12 amino acids. Trimming removed 5 bases from V and 5 bases from J, with 9 bases in between.

Many counts were recorded for this clone. The CDR3 region is CASGTSGTVDTQYF. CDR3 bases read: TGCGCCAGCGGGACTAGCGGGACTGTGGATACG. The chain combines TRBV5-1 with TRBJ2-3, with 13 bases that match TRBD2. The sequenced fragment ends 3 residues before the CDR3 boundary, so the rest is inferred from the germline J gene. The CDR3 is 14 residues long. Germline values: CDR1 SGHRS, CDR2 YFSETQ. V lost 7 bases and J lost 6; bases outside the gene matches: 5. Combining the CDR3 with reference TRBV5-1 and TRBJ2-3 gives the whole variable domain KAGVTQTPRYLIKTRGQQVTLSCSPISGHRSVSWYQQTPGQGLQFLFEYFSETQRNKGNFPGRFSGRQFSNSRSEMNVSTLELGDSALYLCASGTSGTVDTQYFGPGTRLTVL.

In its sample, this clone was seen many times. The DNA ends 3 residues before the CDR3 does, and the rest of the CDR3 is filled in from the germline J gene. J is TRBJ2-1 and V is TRBV20-1; tentative D call: TRBD1 (6 bases). The CDR3 is 15 amino acids. From germline, CDR1 is DFQATT and CDR2 SNEGSKA (reference sequence). V was clipped by 0 bases and J by 6 bases, with 15 bases between them. CDR3 residues: CSARDPRGRGNEQFF. The DNA read from the CDR3 is TGCAGTGCTAGAGATCCGAGGGGCAGGGGCAATGAG.

This clone was picked up many times. The read gets to within 3 residues of the CDR3 end, and the germline J gene fills in the rest. This sequence joins TRBV6-2 or TRBV6-3 and TRBJ1-1; maybe TRBD1 (5 bases). Between the trimmed V and J ends, which lost 5 bases and 4 bases, there was a span of 17 bases. Germline assignment: CDR1 MNHEY and CDR2 SVGEGT. CDR3 length equals 15 residues. The CDR3 is CASSLTVRAATEAFF. The CDR3 DNA, read in part, is TGTGCCAGCAGTCTTACGGTCAGGGCGGCCACTGAA.

This clone has ten or more counts. The read falls 3 residues short of the CDR3 end, and the missing part is taken from the germline J gene. The V gene is TRBV7-7, the J gene TRBJ1-1; D might be TRBD1 (5 bases). V lost 2 bases and J 0 bases, leaving 10 bases between the germline ends. Germline CDR1 and CDR2: SSHAT and FNYEAQ (reference sequence). This CDR3 is built from 15 residues. The sequenced part of the CDR3 DNA is TGTGCCAGCAGCTTAAGGGGCCTCTTGAACACTGAA. Residues: CASSLRGLLNTE. The entire CDR3 is CASSLRGLLNTEAFF.

This clone came up many times. The DNA ends 3 residues before the CDR3 does, and the rest of the CDR3 is filled in from the germline J gene. The gene calls are TRBV12-3 or TRBV12-4 and TRBJ1-4; 10 bases are shared with TRBD1. The V segment lost 3 bases and the J segment 10 bases; nucleotides outside the gene matches: 20. The length of the CDR3 is 19 residues. The CDR3 DNA, read in part, is TGTGCCAGCAGTTTTCGATCGGCGTTAGGGACAGGGGACACGGGAAAA. Protein sequence: CASSFRSALGTGDTGK. The full-length CDR3 reads as CASSFRSALGTGDTGKLFF.

To note about this clone: Read data end 3 residues before the CDR3 end; the end is taken from the germline J gene. The chain uses TRBV7-9 and TRBJ1-1, with a tentative D call TRBD1 (5 bases). Per germline, CDR1 SEHNR and CDR2 FQNEAQ (reference sequence). The CDR3 has 13 amino acids. Trimming removed 5 bases from V and 6 bases from J, with 13 bases in between. Here the CDR3 reads CASSRGGYAEAFF. Incomplete CDR3 DNA: TGTGCCAGCAGCCGGGGGGGATACGCTGAA.

This clone was observed many times. The sequenced fragment ends 3 residues before the CDR3 boundary, so the rest is inferred from the germline J gene. The gene calls are TRBV20-1 and TRBJ2-7; 9 nucleotides align to TRBD2. The germline V gene has CDR1 DFQATT and CDR2 SNEGSKA (reference sequence). The CDR3 length is 16 residues. J lost 1 base, V lost 3 bases, and 10 bases had no gene match. The CDR3 spells CSARGATSGPSYEQYF. The sequenced part of the CDR3 DNA is TGCAGTGCTAGGGGCGCAACTAGCGGGCCATCCTACGAG.

This clone has at least ten counts. The read ends 3 residues before the CDR3 terminus; that terminus is restored from the germline J gene. J is TRBJ1-1 and V is TRBV20-1; possible D gene TRBD1, 5 bases. CDR1 is DFQATT, CDR2 SNEGSKA, per germline (reference sequence). Trimming took off 3 bases at V and 2 bases at J, with 10 bases between the two ends. CDR3 size: 13 residues. CDR3 DNA, as far as it was read: TGCAGTGCTAGGAAACAGGATAACACTGAA. Its protein product is CSARKQDNTE. The whole CDR3 sequence reads CSARKQDNTEAFF.

This clone came up many times. The missing CDR3 end, 3 residues past where the read stops, is filled in from the germline J gene. The V and J genes are TRBV29-1 and TRBJ2-7; 8 bases line up with TRBD1. Trimming removed 5 bases from V and 2 bases from J; junction bases left unmatched: 5. Germline CDR1 is SQVTM and CDR2 is ANQGSEA. The CDR3 is made up of 13 amino acids. The part of the CDR3 DNA that was read is TGCAGCGTTCGACAGGGGTCGACCTACGAG. Translation gives CSVRQGSTYE. The whole CDR3 protein reads CSVRQGSTYEQYF.

This clone was seen at least ten times. The sequenced fragment ends 3 residues before the CDR3 boundary, so the rest is inferred from the germline J gene. V usage is TRBV5-1 and J usage is TRBJ2-3; TRBD1 agrees at 9 bases. The V and J ends lost 3 bases and 0 bases, in that order; junction bases with no gene match: 11. Germline loops: CDR1 SGHRS, CDR2 YFSETQ. This CDR3 comprises 18 residues. This chain's CDR3 is CASSYGQGSYSSTDTQYF. CDR3 DNA, as far as it was read: TGCGCCAGCAGCTATGGACAGGGGTCCTACTCTAGCACAGATACG.

This clone was counted at least ten times. Partial CDR3 DNA: TGTGCCAGCAGCTTGGCAAACAATCAGCCC. The encoded protein is CASSLANNQP. In full, the CDR3 is CASSLANNQPQHF. The genes are TRBV5-6 and TRBJ1-5, with D hard to call. Read data end 3 residues before the CDR3 end; the end is taken from the germline J gene. The CDR3 length is 13 residues. V gave up 0 bases and J gave up 3 bases, with 4 bases separating them. The germline V gene encodes CDR1 SGHDT and CDR2 YYEEEE. The full variable domain, in which reference TRBV5-6 and TRBJ1-5 provide the parts outside the CDR3, is DAGVTQSPTHLIKTRGQQVTLRCSPKSGHDTVSWYQQALGQGPQFIFQYYEEEERQRGNFPDRFSGHQFPNYSSELNVNALLLGDSALYLCASSLANNQPQHFGDGTRLSIL.

Ten or more counts support this clone. The read is 3 residues too short to cover the CDR3 end, so that end is filled in from the germline J gene. The chain combines TRBV5-1 with TRBJ2-7, with D possibly being TRBD1 (6 bases). There are 15 residues in the CDR3. Trimming cost V 5 bases and J 5 bases, with 20 bases left between them. CDR1 is SGHRS, CDR2 YFSETQ, per germline. This chain's CDR3 is CASSNDRPPKDEQYF. The sequenced CDR3 bases are TGCGCCAGCAGTAACGACAGGCCGCCGAAGGACGAG.

This clone came up many times. The CDR3 end is not reached by the read, which stops 3 residues before it; the germline J gene fills it in. This sequence joins TRBV18 and TRBJ1-1; a weak D match, TRBD1 (5 bases). Trimming shortened V by 4 bases and J by 0 bases, and 6 bases separated the two germline ends. This CDR3 spans 13 amino acids. The V gene's germline CDR1 is KGHSH and CDR2 LQKENI. CDR3 bases read: TGTGCCAGCTCACAGGGGATGAACACTGAA. As protein: CASSQGMNTE. Given in full, the CDR3 is CASSQGMNTEAFF.

This clone was recorded at least ten times. From the germline J gene comes the end of the CDR3, since the read stops 3 residues before it. The chain joins TRBV4-1 to TRBJ2-3; 9 bases are a match to TRBD1. V was clipped by 5 bases and J by 1 base; unmatched bases: 4. The length of the CDR3 is 15 residues. Looked up from germline, CDR1 is MGHRA and CDR2 is YSYEKL. The chain's CDR3 is CASSRQGGGTDTQYF. Partial CDR3 DNA: TGCGCCAGCAGCAGACAGGGGGGGGGCACAGATACG.

This clone was counted at least ten times. The CDR3 end falls 3 residues outside the read, so it is completed with the germline J gene. The chain employs TRBV7-3 and TRBJ2-7, with TRBD2 matching over 8 bases. The ends lost 5 bases at V and 0 bases at J; junction bases unmatched: 3. CDR3 size: 14 residues. The V gene's germline CDR1 is SGHTA and CDR2 FQGTGA. CDR3 residues: CASSTGGDSYEQYF. The DNA read from the CDR3 is TGTGCCAGCAGCACCGGGGGGGACTCCTACGAG.

This clone was counted ten times or more. From the germline J gene comes the end of the CDR3, since the read stops 3 residues before it. This chain connects TRBV2 to TRBJ2-7; D is possibly TRBD1 (5 bases). The CDR3 runs to 14 residues. V was clipped by 1 base and J by 2 bases, with 9 bases between them. Germline values: CDR1 SNHLY, CDR2 FYNNEI. The CDR3 DNA, read in part, is TGTGCCAGCAGTGAAGGAAGACAGACCTACGAG. Translated: CASSEGRQTYE. The full CDR3 protein reads CASSEGRQTYEQYF.

Details on this clone: The CDR3 end lies 3 residues beyond the end of the read and is filled in from the germline J gene. The chain joins TRBV2 to TRBJ1-1; D gene unclear. Germline CDR1 is SNHLY and CDR2 is FYNNEI. The CDR3 contains 15 residues. Trimming pared 6 bases from V and 0 bases from J, leaving 14 bases between. The CDR3 DNA, read in part, is TGTGCCAGCAGACCTGACGGACTGCTGAACACTGAA. As protein: CASRPDGLLNTE. In full, the CDR3 is CASRPDGLLNTEAFF. The whole variable domain, filled in from reference TRBV2 and TRBJ1-1, reads EPEVTQTPSHQVTQMGQEVILRCVPISNHLYFYWYRQILGQKVEFLVSFYNNEISEKSEIFDDQFSVERPDGSNFTLKIRSTKLEDSAMYFCASRPDGLLNTEAFFGQGTRLTVV.

This clone was observed many times. Partial CDR3 DNA: TGCAGTGCTAGAGATGCTGCGGTGGGCGAG. It is translated as CSARDAAVGE. The entire CDR3 reads CSARDAAVGEQYF. V is TRBV20-1 and J is TRBJ2-7; D call uncertain. The read gets to within 3 residues of the CDR3 end, and the germline J gene fills in the rest. Trimming left V 0 bases short and J 6 bases short, with 12 bases between. Germline CDR1 reads DFQATT; CDR2 reads SNEGSKA (reference sequence). The CDR3 is made up of 13 amino acids.

This clone was seen repeatedly, ten times or more. The read terminates 3 residues before the CDR3 end, so the remaining end is supplied by the germline J gene. V is TRBV28 and J is TRBJ2-6; tentatively, D is TRBD1 (5 bases). Looked up from germline, CDR1 is MDHEN and CDR2 is SYDVKM. The germline V and J ends were trimmed by 4 bases and 0 bases, with 10 bases remaining between them. CDR3 size: 16 residues. The covered CDR3 bases are TGTGCCAGCAGTTCCGACAGTCTCTCTGGGGCCAACGTC. Its protein is CASSSDSLSGANV. The entire CDR3 is CASSSDSLSGANVLTF.

This clone was detected ten times or more. The read halts 3 residues ahead of the CDR3 end, with the missing end drawn from the germline J gene. The V call is TRBV6-4, the J call TRBJ2-1; 9 positions agree with TRBD2. Germline V lookup: CDR1 MRHNA, CDR2 SNTAGT. The CDR3 totals 14 residues. The V segment lost 3 bases and the J segment 3 bases; nucleotides outside the gene matches: 0. The CDR3 spells CASSERGGYNEQFF. The CDR3 DNA, read in part, is TGTGCCAGCAGTGAGCGGGGGGGCTACAATGAG.

The sample holds a few counts of this clone. CDR3 DNA, as far as it was read: TGCGCCAGCAGCCCAAGTCTTAGGCGGGGGGGATTCTACGAG. Protein sequence: CASSPSLRRGGFYE. The entire CDR3 is CASSPSLRRGGFYEQYF. The chain joins TRBV5-1 to TRBJ2-7; 9 nucleotides agree with TRBD2. Read data end 3 residues before the CDR3 end; the end is taken from the germline J gene. The trim removed 4 bases at V and 3 bases at J, leaving 14 bases unmatched. CDR1 and CDR2 from the germline V gene are SGHRS and YFSETQ. There are 17 residues in the CDR3.

The sample holds many counts of this clone. The read terminates 3 residues ahead of where the CDR3 ends, so the germline J gene completes it. The chain has TRBV28 and TRBJ2-1; 13 bases map to TRBD2. CDR3 size: 16 residues. Germline trimming cut 5 bases from V and 7 bases from J; bases unmatched to any gene: 8. The germline V gene has CDR1 MDHEN and CDR2 SYDVKM. CDR3 bases read: TGTGCCAGCAGTCCCTCCGGACTAGCGGGAGTTAATGAG. Amino acids: CASSPSGLAGVNE. From start to end, the CDR3 is CASSPSGLAGVNEQFF.

This clone was seen ten or more times. Read sequence stops 3 residues before the CDR3 end, and the germline J gene provides the missing end. V and J are TRBV6-4 and TRBJ2-2, with a weak D call TRBD2 (6 bases). The V end was cut by 6 bases, the J end by 5 bases, with 13 bases between. Germline V CDR1 and CDR2: MRHNA, SNTAGT. The CDR3 consists of 14 residues. The sequenced part of the CDR3 DNA is TGTGCCAGCAGCGCCTCCGGAGGGACCGGGGAG. Protein sequence: CASSASGGTGE. Given in full, the CDR3 is CASSASGGTGELFF.

This clone was seen at least ten times. The read falls 3 residues short of the CDR3 end, and the missing part is taken from the germline J gene. The chain has TRBV2 and TRBJ2-1, with 16 bases matching TRBD2. The germline V gene has CDR1 SNHLY and CDR2 FYNNEI. The CDR3 covers 17 residues. V lost 6 bases, J lost 9 bases, and 11 bases stayed unmatched. The CDR3: CASRRGGLAGGPGEQFF. The sequenced part of the CDR3 DNA is TGTGCCAGCAGGAGAGGGGGACTAGCGGGAGGGCCCGGTGAG.